The 8 T cell receptor beta chains in this list originate from one sample, sequenced in a study of blood T cell repertoires in COVID-19 (TCRdb year 2020). The method was the immunoSEQ multiplex PCR assay. TCRdb provides this immuneACCESS table in a form limited to in-frame rearrangements. Some clones are lacking; in checked studies, under half of them reflect an unresolved V gene, and why the rest are absent is not known. This sample has 80,000 to 100,000 clones in its table, and roughly 75% of those were observed once. The ten largest make up approximately 8.7% of the sample. The material sequenced was peripheral blood. These receptors were taken from a man aged 50 to 59 who had recovered from COVID-19.

J is TRBJ1-6 and V is TRBV5-6; TRBD1 agrees at 7 bases. Germline V gives CDR1 SGHDT, CDR2 YYEEEE. The CDR3 totals 17 residues. After removal of 4 bases from V and 0 bases from J, the junction contained 7 bases not matched to a gene. The CDR3 loop reads CASSGTRGSSYNSPLHF. The CDR3 DNA reads as TGTGCCAGCAGCGGCACCAGGGGGAGCTCCTATAATTCACCCCTCCACTTT.

This clone was observed a few times. This chain connects TRBV9 to TRBJ1-1; D possibly corresponds to TRBD1 (5 bases). The CDR3 has 14 residues. Germline CDR1 reads SGDLS; CDR2 reads YYNGEE. Trimming took off 0 bases at V and 5 bases at J, with 11 bases between the two ends. The CDR3 spells CASSVADAGTEAFF. In nucleotides, the CDR3 is TGTGCCAGCAGCGTAGCTGACGCAGGGACTGAAGCTTTCTTT.

This chain links TRBV6-1 with TRBJ2-7; 9 nucleotides line up with TRBD1. The junction had 8 bases not matched to a gene; V was cut back by 2 bases and J by 3 bases. Germline V CDR1 and CDR2: MNHNS, SASEGT. The CDR3 has 16 amino acids. This CDR3 reads CASSERVGTGIYEQYF. CDR3 nucleotide sequence: TGTGCCAGCAGTGAAAGGGTAGGGACAGGGATCTACGAGCAGTACTTC.

The chain carries TRBV4-3 and TRBJ1-4; 10 bases fit TRBD1. V lost 0 bases and J lost 10; bases outside the gene matches: 17. Germline CDR1 reads LGHNA; CDR2 reads YSLEER. The CDR3 spans 19 residues. This CDR3 reads CASSQEGVTPTGGRGKLFF. CDR3 sequence (DNA): TGCGCCAGCAGCCAAGAGGGGGTTACACCGACAGGGGGCAGGGGAAAACTGTTTTTT.

The chain carries TRBV18 and TRBJ2-7, with 7 bases matching TRBD1. Unmatched junction bases numbered 4, after V lost 0 bases and J lost 5 bases. There are 14 residues in the CDR3. The germline V gene has CDR1 KGHSH and CDR2 LQKENI. The CDR3 sequence is CASSPPTGTHEQYF. The CDR3 DNA sequence: TGTGCCAGCTCACCACCGACAGGGACCCACGAGCAGTACTTC.

This clone appeared a single time. J is TRBJ2-5 and V is TRBV25-1; possibly TRBD2 for D (7 bases). Trimming took 1 base from V and 4 from J, leaving 13 bases between them. CDR3 length equals 15 residues. Looked up from germline, CDR1 is MGHDK and CDR2 is SYGVNS. The CDR3: CASSESRGAGETQYF. As DNA, the CDR3 is TGTGCCAGCAGTGAATCTCGGGGGGCTGGAGAGACCCAGTACTTC.

CDR3 residues: CASSPGTSGPSSYEQYF. CDR3 in DNA: TGTGCCAGCTCACCCGGGACTAGCGGGCCTAGCTCCTACGAGCAGTACTTC. This chain joins TRBV18 and TRBJ2-7; TRBD2 agrees at 12 bases. The ends lost 3 bases at V and 0 bases at J; junction bases unmatched: 6. This CDR3 contains 17 residues. Per the germline V gene, CDR1 is KGHSH and CDR2 is LQKENI. The full variable domain, its missing parts supplied by reference TRBV18 and TRBJ2-7, is NAGVMQNPRHLVRRRGQEARLRCSPMKGHSHVYWYRQLPEEGLKFMVYLQKENIIDESGMPKERFSAEFPKEGPSILRIQQVVRGDSAAYFCASSPGTSGPSSYEQYFGPGTRLTVT.

This chain joins TRBV6-2 or TRBV6-3 and TRBJ2-4, with TRBD2 matching 7 bases. In germline, CDR1 is MNHEY, CDR2 SVGEGT. The CDR3 consists of 15 residues. Losses at the gene ends were 2 bases for V and 7 bases for J; bases not matched to a gene: 8. The CDR3 region is CASSYAGRGWNIQYF. In DNA, the CDR3 is TGTGCCAGCAGTTACGCTGGGAGGGGTTGGAACATTCAGTACTTC.